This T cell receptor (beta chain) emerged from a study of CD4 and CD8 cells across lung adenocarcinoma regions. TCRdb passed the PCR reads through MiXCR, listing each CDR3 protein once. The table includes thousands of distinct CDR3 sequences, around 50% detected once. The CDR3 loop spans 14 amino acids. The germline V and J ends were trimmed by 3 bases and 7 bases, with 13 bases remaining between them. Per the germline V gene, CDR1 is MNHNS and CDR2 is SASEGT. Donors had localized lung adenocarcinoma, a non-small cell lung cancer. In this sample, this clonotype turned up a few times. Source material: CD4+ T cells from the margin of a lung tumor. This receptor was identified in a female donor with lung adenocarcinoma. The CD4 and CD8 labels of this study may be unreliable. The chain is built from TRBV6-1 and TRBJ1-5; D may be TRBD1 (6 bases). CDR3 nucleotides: TGTGCCAGCAGTGACGGGGGCTGGTCGCAGCCCCAGCATTTT. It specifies CASSDGGWSQPQHF.